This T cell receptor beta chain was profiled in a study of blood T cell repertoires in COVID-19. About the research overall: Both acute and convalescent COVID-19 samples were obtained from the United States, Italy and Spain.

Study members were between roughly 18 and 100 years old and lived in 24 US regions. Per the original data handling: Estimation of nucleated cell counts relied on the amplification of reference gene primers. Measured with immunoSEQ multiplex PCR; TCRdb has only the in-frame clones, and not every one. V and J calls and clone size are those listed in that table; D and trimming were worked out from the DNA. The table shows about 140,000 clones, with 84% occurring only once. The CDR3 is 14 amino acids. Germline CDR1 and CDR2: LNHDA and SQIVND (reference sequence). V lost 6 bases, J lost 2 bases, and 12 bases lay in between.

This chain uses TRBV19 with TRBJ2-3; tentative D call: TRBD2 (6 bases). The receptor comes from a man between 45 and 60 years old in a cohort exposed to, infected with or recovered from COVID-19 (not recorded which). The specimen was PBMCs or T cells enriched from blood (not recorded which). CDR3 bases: TGTGCCAGTAGGAGGGGACTCGACACAGATACGCAGTATTTT. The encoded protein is CASRRGLDTDTQYF.